The rows below give T cell receptor beta chains drawn from one sample of a study of graft-versus-host responses after intestinal transplantation. This table comes from immunoSEQ multiplex PCR, and its TCRdb copy is limited to in-frame clones, with some not included. The sample includes 75,000 to 95,000 clones, approximately 90% of them seen just once. No cognate antigen is known for these TCRs. This specimen was unstimulated CD4+ T cells sorted from spleen or lymph node cells, taken before transplant. All receptors derive from a human donor who was the organ donor for an intestinal transplant. Each CDR3 is given with its conserved first and last residue. D genes are given only for firm matches. A row's size may be missing; if present it is once, few, many or a size class.

v_gene	j_gene	d_gene	abundance	CDR3nt	CDR3aa
TRBV29-1	TRBJ2-7	-	-	TGCAGCGTTGTTCAGCCTTACGGGGGCTACGAGCAGTACTTC	CSVVQPYGGYEQYF
TRBV6-1	TRBJ1-5	TRBD1	-	TGTGCCAGCGGGACAGGGCCGAGGGGAAATCAGCCCCAGCATTTT	CASGTGPRGNQPQHF
TRBV9	TRBJ2-5	TRBD2	-	TGTGCCAGCAGCGCTACTAGCGGCCAAGAGACCCAGTACTTC	CASSATSGQETQYF
TRBV6-5	TRBJ2-3	-	-	TGTGCCAGCACCCAAACCCCCTACACAGATACGCAGTATTTT	CASTQTPYTDTQYF
TRBV19	TRBJ1-1	TRBD1	-	TGTGCCAGTAGCAAGGGACAGGGGGGGACTGAAGCTTTCTTT	CASSKGQGGTEAFF
TRBV2	TRBJ2-6	TRBD1	-	TGTGCCACCAGCCGTCGACAGGGGTTGATCTCTGGGGCCAACGTCCTGACTTTC	CATSRRQGLISGANVLTF
TRBV28	TRBJ2-1	-	-	TGTGCCAGCAGTCCTCGTCCCCTGGAGCAGTTCTTC	CASSPRPLEQFF
TRBV6-1	TRBJ1-6	-	-	TGTGCCAGCAGTGGAGACAGAGCTCCATGGAATTCACCCCTCCACTTT	CASSGDRAPWNSPLHF
TRBV11-2	TRBJ2-7	TRBD1	-	TGTGCCAGCAGCGCCGGACAGGGGACCTACGAGCAGTACTTC	CASSAGQGTYEQYF
TRBV15	TRBJ2-5	TRBD2	-	TGTGCCACCGGGGGGGTGGGTCGAGAGACCCAGTACTTC	CATGGVGRETQYF
TRBV2	TRBJ2-7	-	few	TGTGCCAGCAGGGGGCACTACGAGCAGTACTTC	CASRGHYEQYF
TRBV5-1	TRBJ2-5	-	-	TGCGCCAGCAGCTTGGATTGGGGCAGTCAAGAGACCCAGTACTTC	CASSLDWGSQETQYF
TRBV4-2	TRBJ2-7	TRBD2	few	TGTGCCAGCAGCCTAGCGAGCGGGGTAGGGTACGAGCAGTACTTC	CASSLASGVGYEQYF
TRBV21-1	TRBJ2-1	-	-	TGTGCCAGCAGCAAAGGCGACAGGGTAGTCTACAATGAGCAGTTCTTC	CASSKGDRVVYNEQFF
TRBV20-1	TRBJ2-7	-	-	TGCAGTGCTTTCCAGAATTACGAGCAGTACTTC	CSAFQNYEQYF
TRBV7-9	TRBJ2-3	-	-	TGTGCCAGCAGCCTATCAGATACGCAGTATTTT	CASSLSDTQYF
TRBV18	TRBJ2-5	-	-	TGTGCCAGCTCACTGGCCCTCGGGGAGACCCAGTACTTC	CASSLALGETQYF
TRBV30	TRBJ1-2	TRBD1	many	TGTGCCTCGGGGACAGGGGGCTATGGCTACACCTTC	CASGTGGYGYTF